This T cell receptor beta chain was recovered during a study of T cells in Graves' hyperthyroidism and ophthalmopathy (dated by TCRdb to about 2019). Background on the whole study: Peripheral blood was sampled at the time of initial diagnosis, prior to any treatment. To identify distinguishing TCR V-J signatures, a discovery cohort of 95 to 100 patients was used, comprising some 45 with Graves' ophthalmopathy and around 60 with stable Graves' hyperthyroidism. Prospective prediction of ophthalmopathy was tested in an independent validation cohort consisting of about 19 hyperthyroidism patients and some 16 patients who later progressed to ophthalmopathy. The 100 or so discovery patients were divided at random into training and test sets in a 7:3 ratio. In six Graves' hyperthyroidism patients, the study also compared T-cell repertoires from thyroid tissue with T-cell repertoires from blood. After blood sampling, hyperthyroidism patients were treated with methimazole at a starting dose of 30 mg daily, and ophthalmopathy patients were treated with high-dose intravenous methylprednisolone. TCR Vbeta CDR3 sequencing of roughly 140 peripheral blood samples (roughly 43 ophthalmopathy, around 80 hyperthyroidism and about 17 progressor patients) is reported in the paper. The investigation overall reported the following: Most expanded thyroid clonotypes (frequency above 0.001) were also found in blood, which suggests that blood repertoires may mirror thyroid immune responses. In cross-validation, a model built on a 13 V-J signature told ophthalmopathy apart from stable hyperthyroidism with under 90% sensitivity and about 81% specificity, and in testing the same model reached 80%/75%. In validation, progression to ophthalmopathy was predicted by the model with 65% to 71% sensitivity and 72.22% specificity, a median of 6.5 months before onset. No statistical method was used to fix the sample size in advance, and group allocation was not hidden from the investigators.

This clonotype was recorded at least ten times. No cognate antigen has been identified for it. The sample holds no much larger clone one base away, and base qualities are not on file. The CDR3 contains 18 residues, cysteine and phenylalanine counted. Just CDR3 DNA is preserved here, 54 bases in frame from base 1. As encoded in the germline V gene, CDR1 is KGHSH while CDR2 is LQKENI. Trimming accounts for 0 bases at V and 4 bases at J, while the number of junction bases matched to no gene is 9. Hyperthyroidism patients were newly diagnosed, with disease duration under 2 months, and aged 18 to 65 years. Exclusion was applied to patients with uncontrolled infections, other autoimmune diseases, pregnancy or lactation. Diagnoses relied on clinical symptoms, serum thyroxine and TRAb, thyroid ultrasound and orbital computed tomography. Blood from progressor patients was drawn when they were first diagnosed with hyperthyroidism, before any ophthalmopathy symptoms appeared. Ficoll-Paque density gradient centrifugation was used to isolate PBMCs from around 10 ml of fresh peripheral blood. Progressor patients were first diagnosed with Graves' hyperthyroidism and then developed ophthalmopathy during follow-up. Total RNA was extracted using Trizol reagent, and RNA quality was assessed on an Agilent 2100 Bioanalyzer.

The TCR beta CDR3 regions were amplified from RNA transcripts. The first round of RT-PCR for the TCR CDR3 was performed with the HTBI primer set and the Qiagen OneStep RT-PCR kit. Libraries were constructed in a second round of multiplex PCR, after which size selection and purification were carried out. Libraries were sequenced paired-end with 100 bp reads on an Illumina HiSeq2000. In the paper's pipeline: SOAPnuke was used to process the raw data, with reads discarded if the reads contained adapters or uncalled bases, had a mean Phred below 15, or lacked an exact constant-primer or identifier match. COPE v1.2.5 was used to merge high-quality paired reads, and clonotypes were defined as unique nucleotide sequences. Clonotypes were aligned to IMGT TRBV, TRBD and TRBJ reference segments using MiTCR v1.1. Analysis was restricted to V-J combinations with a frequency above 0.0001, which covered about 99% of repertoires. The TCS score was defined as F50 (clonal expansion) divided by E x V (chaos), with BLOSUM62-based TCRdist calculated between CDR3 peptides within each V-J. Welch's t-statistics and random forest reduced 450 to 600 V-J features to roughly 13, which were used in a naive Bayes classifier (R e1071). TCRdb handled the public reads itself, with Q25 trimming in fastp and clone calling in MiXCR, and kept productive beta chains. Here each entry gathers all rows of one CDR3 protein and keeps the most common genes and DNA. The V and J calls follow TCRdb's processing rather than the paper's. The sample table records fewer than 300,000 distinct CDR3 sequences; over 12% of these occur just once. The top ten clonotypes cover 30% of the sample.

What was sequenced was blood. The receptor was derived from a woman in her fifties or sixties with Graves' hyperthyroidism that later progressed to Graves' ophthalmopathy. The chain joins TRBV18 to TRBJ1-6; 7 bases in the middle match TRBD1. The sequence in DNA is TGTGCCAGCTCACCACCGTGGGAACCGGGACAGTATAATTCACCCCTCCACTTT. Translation gives CASSPPWEPGQYNSPLHF.